This entry lists 11 T cell receptor beta chains sequenced from one sample in a study of T-cell reconstitution after alpha-beta-depleted transplantation in children. Using unique molecular identifiers, the investigators prepared the TCRbeta library. One entry per CDR3 protein, called by TCRdb with MiXCR from the PCR reads. The sample contains hundreds of thousands of distinct CDR3 sequences, roughly 24% of which appear only once. The material sequenced was PBMCs, mostly from graft donor cells, taken 360 days after TCRalphabeta/CD19-depleted stem cell transplant. The receptors were sampled from a boy under two years old who had a stem cell transplant for acute myeloid leukemia, so the T cells may come from the graft donor.

The chain combines TRBV6-5 with TRBJ2-2; D is possibly TRBD1 (5 bases). Between the trimmed V and J ends, which lost 8 bases and 7 bases, there was a span of 11 bases. The CDR3 is made up of 12 amino acids. CDR1 and CDR2 from the germline V gene are MNHEY and SVGAGI. The CDR3 DNA sequence: TGTGCCAGCGGGGCTGGGAACGGGGAGCTGTTTTTT. Encoded protein: CASGAGNGELFF.

This clonotype has at least ten counts. V is TRBV29-1 and J is TRBJ2-3, with 13 bases aligning to TRBD2. The V gene's germline CDR1 is SQVTM and CDR2 ANQGSEA. The trim removed 5 bases at V and 0 bases at J, leaving 5 bases unmatched. CDR3 length: 16 amino acids. CDR3 in amino acids: CSVRGLAGTSTDTQYF. The CDR3 DNA reads TGCAGCGTTAGGGGACTAGCGGGGACTAGCACAGATACGCAGTATTTT.

This clonotype appeared many times. This chain connects TRBV20-1 to TRBJ2-1, with TRBD2 matching 10 bases. Germline V gene lookup returns CDR1 DFQATT and CDR2 SNEGSKA (reference sequence). The CDR3 consists of 14 residues. V trimming: 5 bases; J trimming: 5 bases; junction bases outside the gene matches: 6. In DNA form, the CDR3 reads TGCAGTGCTTTTCCGGGACTAGCGAACAATGAGCAGTTCTTC. The encoded protein is CSAFPGLANNEQFF.

Comments on this clonotype: The conserved final phenylalanine or tryptophan is absent from the CDR3, which likely points to a read error. The chain carries TRBV5-6 and TRBJ2-7, with 9 bases that match TRBD1. Germline CDR1 is SGHDT and CDR2 is YYEEEE. CDR3 length: 15 amino acids. Trimming took 1 base from V and 2 from J; bases not matched to a gene: 4. CDR3 amino acids: CASSLTGGAAYEQYL. The CDR3 coding sequence is TGTGCCAGCAGCTTGACAGGGGGCGCCGCCTACGAGCAGTACTTG.

This clonotype was seen at least ten times. The chain is built from TRBV20-1 and TRBJ1-3; 7 bases are a match to TRBD1. After removal of 6 bases from V and 3 bases from J, the junction contained 8 bases not matched to a gene. CDR3 length: 14 residues. CDR1 and CDR2 from the germline V gene are DFQATT and SNEGSKA (reference sequence). CDR3 nucleotides: TGCAGTGCCCGAAAGGGGGCGGGTGGAAACACCATATATTTT. Protein: CSARKGAGGNTIYF.

The table lists this clonotype with a few counts. V usage is TRBV27 and J usage is TRBJ2-7; 9 nucleotides align to TRBD1. The germline V gene encodes CDR1 MNHEY and CDR2 SMNVEV (reference sequence). The CDR3 extends over 15 amino acids. Unmatched junction bases numbered 11, after V lost 6 bases and J lost 5 bases. CDR3 loop: CASRRTTGGVDEQYF. The CDR3 DNA is TGTGCCAGCAGACGAACGACAGGGGGTGTAGACGAGCAGTACTTC.

This clonotype was seen many times. The chain couples TRBV20-1 to TRBJ2-3, with D possibly matching TRBD1 (7 bases). Germline values: CDR1 DFQATT, CDR2 SNEGSKA (reference sequence). V was shortened by 5 bases and J by 7 bases, with 22 bases between the two germline ends. The CDR3 runs 15 residues. For the CDR3, the DNA is TGCAGTGCTCCCGCGGGGACAGCAATCAGATATACGCAGTATTTT. Translating it yields CSAPAGTAIRYTQYF.

This clonotype came up a few times. This chain connects TRBV7-9 to TRBJ2-5, with TRBD1 identical over 8 bases. This CDR3 comprises 16 residues. With V trimmed by 5 bases and J by 1 base, 9 bases remained unmatched. The V gene's germline CDR1 is SEHNR and CDR2 FQNEAQ (reference sequence). The DNA for the CDR3 is TGTGCCAGCAGCCCCTGGACAGGGTCCCCCCAAGAGACCCAGTACTTC. It is translated as CASSPWTGSPQETQYF.

In its sample, this clonotype was seen a few times. The genes are TRBV20-1 and TRBJ1-5; 9 nucleotides match TRBD1. The germline CDR1 and CDR2 sequences are DFQATT and SNEGSKA (reference sequence). V lost 6 bases and J lost 7; bases outside the gene matches: 19. The CDR3 contains 17 residues. CDR3 sequence reads: CSAHGTGSKERAQPQHF. CDR3 DNA sequence: TGCAGTGCCCACGGGACAGGGTCGAAGGAGCGAGCCCAGCCCCAGCATTTT.

The chain combines TRBV6-5 with TRBJ2-5, with D tentatively TRBD1 or TRBD2 (5 bases each). This CDR3 comprises 16 residues. CDR1 MNHEY and CDR2 SVGAGI come from the germline V gene. V was cut by 2 bases and J by 5 bases, with 18 bases left in between. The CDR3 loop reads CASSYPKRGRDETQYF. The CDR3 bases are TGTGCCAGCAGTTACCCGAAACGAGGAAGGGACGAGACCCAGTACTTC.

This clonotype was counted between two and nine times. The chain uses TRBV15 and TRBJ2-2, with D perhaps being TRBD1 or TRBD2 (5 bases each). Germline CDR1 reads LNHNV; CDR2 reads YYDKDF (reference sequence). The V gene lost 3 bases and the J gene lost 4 bases, with 15 bases spanning the gap. The CDR3 is 16 amino acids. The CDR3 reads CATSSGSGQFTGELFF. The DNA for the CDR3 is TGTGCCACCAGCAGCGGTTCGGGGCAGTTCACCGGGGAGCTGTTTTTT.